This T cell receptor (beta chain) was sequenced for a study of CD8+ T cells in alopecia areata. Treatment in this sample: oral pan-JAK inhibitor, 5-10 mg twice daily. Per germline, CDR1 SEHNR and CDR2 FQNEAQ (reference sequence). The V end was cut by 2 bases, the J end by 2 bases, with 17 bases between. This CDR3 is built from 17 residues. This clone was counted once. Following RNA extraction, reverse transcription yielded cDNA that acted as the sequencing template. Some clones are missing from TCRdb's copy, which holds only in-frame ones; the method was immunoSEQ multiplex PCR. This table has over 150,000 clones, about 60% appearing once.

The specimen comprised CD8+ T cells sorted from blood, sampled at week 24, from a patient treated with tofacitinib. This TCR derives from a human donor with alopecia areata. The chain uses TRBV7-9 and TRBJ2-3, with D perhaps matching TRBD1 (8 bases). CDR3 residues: CASSLPGQGGVTDTQYF. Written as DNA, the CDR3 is TGTGCCAGCAGCTTACCAGGACAGGGAGGGGTCACAGATACGCAGTATTTT.